The T cell receptor beta chain under discussion was sequenced for a study of T-cell reconstitution after alpha-beta-depleted transplantation in children. Broader study findings: There were reportedly several hundred expanded graft clones from which alpha-beta T cells came about two months after transplant.

Germline CDR1 reads SGHVS; CDR2 reads FNYEAQ. The length of the CDR3 is 17 residues. Trimming pared 2 bases from V and 1 base from J, leaving 15 bases between. This clonotype has ten or more counts. What it binds is not known. Unique molecular identifiers tagged the TCRbeta library. TCRdb reprocessed the PCR reads with MiXCR, giving one entry per CDR3 protein. Of around 300,000 distinct CDR3 sequences listed, around a tenth are singletons. V gene TRBV7-6 combines with J gene TRBJ1-5; possibly TRBD1 for D (6 bases). The sequenced sample was PBMCs, obtained before TCRalphabeta/CD19-depleted stem cell transplant. This TCR derives from a boy under three years old with acute myeloid leukemia, due to receive a stem cell transplant. The CDR3 loop reads CASSLRAQGGSNQPQHF. In DNA, the CDR3 is TGTGCCAGCAGCTTAAGGGCACAGGGCGGGAGCAATCAGCCCCAGCATTTT. The full variable domain, in which reference TRBV7-6 and TRBJ1-5 provide the parts outside the CDR3, is GAGVSQSPRYKVTKRGQDVALRCDPISGHVSLYWYRQALGQGPEFLTYFNYEAQQDKSGLPNDRFSAERPEGSISTLTIQRTEQRDSAMYRCASSLRAQGGSNQPQHFGDGTRLSIL.